This T cell receptor (beta chain) is from a study of monozygotic twins with inflammatory bowel disease. General observations from the study: For IBD, no single strong associated signal or clonotype was supported.

Looked up from germline, CDR1 is MDHEN and CDR2 is SYDVKM. This CDR3 is 15 amino acids long. From its re-call of the 5' RACE reads, TCRdb lists each CDR3 protein once, without DNA. This listing includes roughly 170,000 distinct CDR3 sequences. On this clonotype itself: Its antigen remains unknown.

Specimen: blood. The sequence was obtained from a human donor with ulcerative colitis or Crohn's disease, or a healthy co-twin of an affected twin (not recorded which). This rearrangement joins TRBV28 to TRBJ2-5; the D call from TCRdb, TRBD2, cannot be confirmed without DNA. Here the CDR3 reads CASSSRGSGRETQYF.